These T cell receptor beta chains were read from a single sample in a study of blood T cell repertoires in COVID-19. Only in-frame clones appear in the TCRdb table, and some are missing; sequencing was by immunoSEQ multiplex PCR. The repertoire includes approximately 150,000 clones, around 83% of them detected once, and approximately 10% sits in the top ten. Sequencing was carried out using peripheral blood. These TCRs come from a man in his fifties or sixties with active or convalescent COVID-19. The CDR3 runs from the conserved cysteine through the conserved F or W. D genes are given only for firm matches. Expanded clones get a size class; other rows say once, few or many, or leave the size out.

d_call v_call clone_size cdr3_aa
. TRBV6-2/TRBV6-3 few CASSSRGRITEAFF
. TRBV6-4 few CASNSGGTWNTEAFF
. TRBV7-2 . CASSLGRGSTWGYTF
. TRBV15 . CATSRGQGYYEQYF
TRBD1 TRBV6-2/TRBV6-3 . CASSRGTGGSNSPLHF
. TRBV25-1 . CASSEQGLPKAFF
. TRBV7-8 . CASSPSAYEQYF
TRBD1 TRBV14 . CASSYWTGSYEQYF
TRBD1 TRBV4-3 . CASSQDISGGGNTIYF
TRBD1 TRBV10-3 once CAISRTGSDSYNEQFF
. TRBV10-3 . CAISESGRTFEGELFF
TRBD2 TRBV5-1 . CASSLASGVTDTQYF
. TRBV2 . CASSEQGPNTEAFF
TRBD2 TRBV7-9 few CASSPLRGDQETQYF